This record covers a single T cell receptor beta chain. Researchers built TCR beta cDNA using 5'RACE template switching with UMIs. TCRdb reworked the 5' RACE reads into one entry per CDR3 protein, no DNA. This repertoire includes about 260,000 distinct CDR3 sequences. CDR1 is SGHTA and CDR2 is FQGNSA in the germline V gene. The CDR3 contains 17 residues. The data belong to a study of T cells expressing NK-cell markers. Study as a whole: Sorted CD3+CD56+NKG2C+, CD3+CD56+NKG2C- and CD3+CD56-NKG2C+ T cells provided the TCR beta repertoires.

This TCR came from a woman between 18 and 75 years old in good health. This chain joins TRBV7-2 and TRBJ2-5; TCRdb names TRBD2, which stays unverified in the absence of DNA. The sequencing input was blood T cells: a sorted CD56 or NKG2C T cell subset, CD4+ or CD8+ T cells, or bulk PBMC T cells (not recorded which). The CDR3 loop is CASSLRGLATSQETQYF.